This is a list of T cell receptor beta chains from one sample in a study of early T cells in non-severe SARS-CoV-2 infection. Each CDR3 protein is one row after TCRdb ran MiXCR on the 5' RACE reads. The sample carries 85,000 to 100,000 distinct CDR3 sequences, approximately 11% recorded once. Sequencing was carried out using whole blood. Receptors were obtained from an adult who was a healthcare worker with PCR-confirmed SARS-CoV-2 infection or an uninfected control (not recorded which). Each CDR3 is given with its conserved first and last residue.

V	J	CDR3
TRBV12-5	TRBJ1-1	CASGLLGTKAFF
TRBV6-6	TRBJ1-2	CASCWDGSPYGYTF
TRBV6-5	TRBJ1-1	CASSFTTTNTEAFF
TRBV2	TRBJ1-5	CASSEALPIGNQPQHF
TRBV2	TRBJ2-3	CASSEGLAADTQYF
TRBV27	TRBJ2-5	CASSLYRGGLVETQYF
TRBV10-3	TRBJ1-6	CAISADMAYYNSPLHF
TRBV7-3	TRBJ2-5	CASSPGLAVQETQYF
TRBV7-6	TRBJ1-2	CASSLKSHYGYTF
TRBV10-3	TRBJ2-7	CAISESTQGVYEQYF
TRBV30	TRBJ2-1	CAWSSRGNEQFF
TRBV29-1	TRBJ1-1	CSVLSGTTGNTEAFF
TRBV11-2	TRBJ2-1	CASSTRQGDYNEQFF
TRBV20-1	TRBJ1-6	CSAKRTGGISPLHF
TRBV6-2/TRBV6-3	TRBJ2-1	CASKSGTSGSDEQFF
TRBV6-5	TRBJ1-2	CASALGPLYGYTF
TRBV7-9	TRBJ2-7	CASSWTSGGTRYEQYF
TRBV12-3/TRBV12-4	TRBJ2-5	CASTLGLADQETQYF
TRBV5-1	TRBJ2-1	CATPRGLALHEQFF
TRBV28	TRBJ1-2	CASSPDRNYGYTF
TRBV11-2	TRBJ1-1	CASSLDLGGTEAFF
TRBV5-5	TRBJ2-1	CASSLVQLLNNEQFF
TRBV7-9	TRBJ2-7	CASSSLDRGSYEQYF
TRBV7-2	TRBJ1-4	CASSLASRTEKLFF
TRBV20-1	TRBJ1-5	CSARGRGLQPQHF
TRBV29-1	TRBJ2-5	CSVEWTDQETQYF
TRBV14	TRBJ2-7	CASSQDRKTGVYEQYF
TRBV5-4	TRBJ2-7	CASSLELQGAPLRYEQYF
TRBV29-1	TRBJ1-1	CSVRPNTEAFF
TRBV4-2	TRBJ2-1	CASSQDGQGRNEQFF
TRBV20-1	TRBJ2-7	CSASSSGRPGQDPYEQYF
TRBV28	TRBJ2-1	CASSKREGREQFF
TRBV7-9	TRBJ2-5	CASSLSTPGPQETQYF
TRBV10-1	TRBJ2-2	CASSERPTGELFF
TRBV20-1	TRBJ2-3	CSARDILSTPYTDTQYF
TRBV24-1	TRBJ2-1	CATSDQPGQGFDEQFF
TRBV3-1	TRBJ2-2	CASSQPGSGELFF
TRBV20-1	TRBJ2-7	CSATTGSYEQYF
TRBV2	TRBJ1-2	CASSELGQSFGYTF
TRBV14	TRBJ1-4	CASSQGPGTGLSKKLFF
TRBV12-2	TRBJ2-7	CASRLPGLPYEQYF
TRBV7-9	TRBJ2-5	CASSSVTVQETQYF
TRBV16	TRBJ1-2	CASSQSQVYYGYTF
TRBV12-3/TRBV12-4	TRBJ2-7	CASSLRTAAYEQYF
TRBV14	TRBJ1-6	CASSQGPNSPLHF
TRBV5-5	TRBJ2-1	CASSIDTYTYNEQFF
TRBV4-1	TRBJ2-2	CASSQEEALAGVAGELFF
TRBV10-2	TRBJ1-6	CASSQGVPYNSPLHF
TRBV10-3	TRBJ2-3	CAISESRTDTQYF
TRBV24-1	TRBJ2-1	CATSDASGSLDEQFF
TRBV6-1	TRBJ1-2	CASNTRPGGLEYYGYTF
TRBV6-9	TRBJ1-1	CASSYSSGAYGKREAFF
TRBV9	TRBJ2-1	CASSPRQGPYNEQFF
TRBV27	TRBJ2-1	CASSPGVVQFF
TRBV7-2	TRBJ2-1	CASSLAAFSSYNEQFF
TRBV7-9	TRBJ2-5	CASSPTPAQETQYF
TRBV27	TRBJ1-1	CASSPGALGAFF